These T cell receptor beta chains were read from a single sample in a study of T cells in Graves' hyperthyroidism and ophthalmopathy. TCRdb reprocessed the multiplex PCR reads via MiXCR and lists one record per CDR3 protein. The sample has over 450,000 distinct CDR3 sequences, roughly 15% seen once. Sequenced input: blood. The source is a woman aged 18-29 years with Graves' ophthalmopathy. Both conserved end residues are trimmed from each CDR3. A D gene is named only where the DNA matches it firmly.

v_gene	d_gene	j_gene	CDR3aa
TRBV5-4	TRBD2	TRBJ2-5	ASSREAGGTRETQY
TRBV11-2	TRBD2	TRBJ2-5	ASSLGSSGRPGETQY
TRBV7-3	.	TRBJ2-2	ASQDGDGELF
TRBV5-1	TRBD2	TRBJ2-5	ASSLEPGGARETQY
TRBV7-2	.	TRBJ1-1	ASSLAKVTEAF
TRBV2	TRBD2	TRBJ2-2	ASSGTSGSPTGELF
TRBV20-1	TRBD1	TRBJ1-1	SAGQGSTEAF
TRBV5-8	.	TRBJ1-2	ASSLEGLLGGYT
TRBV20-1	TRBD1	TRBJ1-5	SARAGTGSQPQH
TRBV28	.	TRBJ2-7	ASSFSPGNEQY
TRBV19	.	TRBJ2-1	ASSAQTGSSYNEQF
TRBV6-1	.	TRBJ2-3	ASSEVGTSTDTQY
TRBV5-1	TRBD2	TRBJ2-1	ASSSAGTSEYNEQF
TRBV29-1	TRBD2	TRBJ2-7	SVEGEGLHEQY
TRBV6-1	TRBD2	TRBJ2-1	ASTPAGGPDEQF
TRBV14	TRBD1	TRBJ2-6	ASSQIGTVSSGANVLT
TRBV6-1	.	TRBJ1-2	ASSELGGLDYGYT
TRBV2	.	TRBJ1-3	ASTWGNTIY
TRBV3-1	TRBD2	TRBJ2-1	ASSQEGASGRAVNEQF
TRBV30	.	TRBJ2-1	ARDSVDNEQF
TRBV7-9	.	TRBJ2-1	ASTRQAESYNEQF
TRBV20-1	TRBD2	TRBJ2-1	SAPSGTSVYNEQF
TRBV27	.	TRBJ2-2	ASSSRQGLNTGELF
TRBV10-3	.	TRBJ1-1	AISGAKGVGRDTEAF
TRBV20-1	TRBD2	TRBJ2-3	SARDLTSGEADTQY